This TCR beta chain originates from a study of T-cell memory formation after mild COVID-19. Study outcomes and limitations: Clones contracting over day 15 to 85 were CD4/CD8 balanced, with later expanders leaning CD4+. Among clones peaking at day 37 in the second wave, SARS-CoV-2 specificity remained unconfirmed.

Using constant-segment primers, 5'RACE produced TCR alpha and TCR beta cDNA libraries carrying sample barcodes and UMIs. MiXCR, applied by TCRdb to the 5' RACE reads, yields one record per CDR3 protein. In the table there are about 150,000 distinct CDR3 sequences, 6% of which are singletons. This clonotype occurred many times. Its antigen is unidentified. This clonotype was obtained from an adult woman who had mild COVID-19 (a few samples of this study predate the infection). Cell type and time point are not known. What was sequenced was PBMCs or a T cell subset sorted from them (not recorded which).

As DNA, the CDR3 is TGTGCCAGCAGCTTCGACATTACGGCTGGCTACACCTTC. Translating it yields CASSFDITAGYTF. This chain links TRBV5-6 with TRBJ1-2; D call uncertain. This CDR3 spans 13 amino acids. Germline lookup yields CDR1 SGHDT and CDR2 YYEEEE. V was pared by 2 bases and J by 7 bases, with 12 bases between.